Presented here are 2 T cell receptor beta chains from one specimen sequenced in a study of shared clonotypes between healthy human individuals. Assay used: immunoSEQ multiplex PCR; TCRdb lists only in-frame clones, some missing. The profile shows approximately 590,000 clones, nearly 97% of them singletons. Terminally differentiated effector memory CD45RA+ cells were excluded from the naive CD8 cells, which were CD45RO-negative and positively selected for CCR7. Sequenced: naive CD8+ T cells sorted from blood. These receptors came from a woman under 40 in good health.

V gene TRBV7-9 combines with J gene TRBJ2-1, with 8 bases matching TRBD1. Germline V CDR1 and CDR2: SEHNR, FQNEAQ (reference sequence). The CDR3 is made up of 15 amino acids. After removal of 5 bases from V and 2 bases from J, the junction contained 5 bases not matched to a gene. For the CDR3, the DNA is TGTGCCAGCAGCCACCGACAGGGGCCCTACAATGAGCAGTTCTTC. Encoded protein: CASSHRQGPYNEQFF.

The chain carries TRBV4-1 and TRBJ1-5; 8 bases agree with TRBD1. This CDR3 comprises 15 residues. Germline CDR1 and CDR2: MGHRA and YSYEKL. V shed 3 bases and J 4 bases; nucleotides not matched to a gene: 5. The CDR3 DNA follows: TGCGCCAGCAGCCAGGCGACAGGGGTGAATCAGCCCCAGCATTTT. Protein product: CASSQATGVNQPQHF.